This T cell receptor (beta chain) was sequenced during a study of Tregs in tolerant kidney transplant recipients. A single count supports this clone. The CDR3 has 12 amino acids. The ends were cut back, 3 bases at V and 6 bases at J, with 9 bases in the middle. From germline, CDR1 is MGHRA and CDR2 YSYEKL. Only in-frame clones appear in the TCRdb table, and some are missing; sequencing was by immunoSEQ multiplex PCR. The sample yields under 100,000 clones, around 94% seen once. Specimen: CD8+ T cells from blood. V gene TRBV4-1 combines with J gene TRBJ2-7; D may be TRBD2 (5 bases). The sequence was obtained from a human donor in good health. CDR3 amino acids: CASSQDGIEQYF. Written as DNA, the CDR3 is TGCGCCAGCAGCCAGGACGGGATCGAGCAGTACTTC.